The next 9 T cell receptor beta chains were all read from a single sample in a study of cytomegalovirus exposure and HLA in healthy donors. The PCR contained 60 Vbeta and 13 Jbeta primers. The assay was immunoSEQ multiplex PCR, and TCRdb's table has in-frame clones only and misses some. The sample shows some 99,000 clones, less than 80% of them seen only once. The sequencing sample was made of PBMCs. The receptors come from a woman between 45 and 60 years old in good health and CMV-seropositive.

The gene calls are TRBV28 and TRBJ1-3, with 8 positions matching TRBD1. CDR3 length: 16 residues. V was clipped by 2 bases and J by 0 bases; unmatched bases: 3. Germline values: CDR1 MDHEN, CDR2 SYDVKM. The CDR3 region is CASSLRGTGSGNTIYF. CDR3 nucleotides: TGTGCCAGCAGTTTACGAGGGACAGGCTCTGGAAACACCATATATTTT.

The chain has TRBV7-3 and TRBJ1-2; 8 bases align to TRBD1. Germline-derived CDR1 and CDR2 are SGHTA and FQGTGA. J lost 8 bases, V lost 3 bases, and 5 bases had no gene match. The CDR3 runs 13 residues. The CDR3 nucleotides are TGTGCCAGCAGCTTCACAGGGGGGGAAGGCTACACCTTC. This gives the protein CASSFTGGEGYTF.

This clone occurred once. J is TRBJ2-2 and V is TRBV6-5; 9 bases agree with TRBD1. Germline V lookup: CDR1 MNHEY, CDR2 SVGAGI. Trimming cost V 2 bases and J 4 bases; bases outside gene matches: 5. The CDR3 extends over 16 amino acids. CDR3 in DNA: TGTGCCAGCAGTTACCGGAGACAGGGGGGCACCGGGGAGCTGTTTTTT. Its protein product is CASSYRRQGGTGELFF.

CDR3 bases: TGTGCCAGCAGTTACTCGATGGCATACGAGCAGTACTTC. Amino acids: CASSYSMAYEQYF. The chain has TRBV6-6 and TRBJ2-7; D is ambiguous. Germline CDR1 MNHNY, CDR2 SVGAGI (reference sequence). The CDR3 is made up of 13 amino acids. V was cut by 0 bases and J by 4 bases, with 7 bases left in between.

The chain has TRBV4-3 and TRBJ2-7; D is perhaps TRBD2 (5 bases). The CDR3 covers 16 residues. Trimming stripped 2 bases from V and 0 bases from J, with 14 bases between. Germline assignment: CDR1 LGHNA and CDR2 YSLEER. The CDR3 nucleotides read TGCGCCAGCAGCCAAAAAGGAGGCCTTACCTCCTACGAGCAGTACTTC. Its translation: CASSQKGGLTSYEQYF.

V is TRBV9 and J is TRBJ2-7, with a tentative D call TRBD2 (5 bases). V lost 2 bases to trimming and J lost 3 bases, with 15 bases between them. Germline loops: CDR1 SGDLS, CDR2 YYNGEE. The CDR3 consists of 15 residues. The CDR3 loop reads CASSVGRGNDYEQYF. The DNA of the CDR3 is TGTGCCAGCAGCGTCGGCAGAGGGAATGACTACGAGCAGTACTTC.

This clone was detected once. The chain recombines TRBV5-5 with TRBJ2-7; D possibly corresponds to TRBD1 (6 bases). This CDR3 has 14 amino acids. Trimming pared 4 bases from V and 3 bases from J, leaving 14 bases between. Looked up from germline, CDR1 is SGHKS and CDR2 is YYEKEE (reference sequence). The CDR3 DNA follows: TGTGCCAGCAGCACCGGGGACAACCACTACGAGCAGTACTTC. It translates to CASSTGDNHYEQYF.

The chain combines TRBV5-4 with TRBJ2-1; 11 positions match TRBD2. The CDR3 extends over 15 amino acids. Germline assignment: CDR1 SGHNT and CDR2 YYREEE (reference sequence). Trimming took 2 bases from V and 9 from J; bases not matched to a gene: 7. CDR3 nucleotides: TGTGCCAGCAGCTTAGTGCTAGCGGGAGGAAGTGAGCAGTTCTTC. This translates into CASSLVLAGGSEQFF.

The sample holds a few counts of this clone. The CDR3 nucleotides are TGTGCCAGCACTGGACTAGCGGCAGATACGCAGTATTTT. This codes for CASTGLAADTQYF. V usage is TRBV2 and J usage is TRBJ2-3, with 10 bases identical to TRBD2. Germline assignment: CDR1 SNHLY and CDR2 FYNNEI. J lost 4 bases, V lost 7 bases, and 2 bases had no gene match. The CDR3 contains 13 residues.